The 21 T cell receptor beta chains below come from one sample, sequenced in a study of T cells after yellow fever vaccination. TCRdb called the 5' RACE reads again in MiXCR, with one record for every CDR3 protein. The data hold roughly 160,000 distinct CDR3 sequences, with over 7% observed a single time. The material was CD8+ T cells sorted from PBMCs, obtained 45 days after the yellow fever booster vaccination. The receptors originated from a man aged 18 to 29 who received the YFV17D yellow fever vaccine.

This clonotype has a count of ten or more. The chain employs TRBV5-1 and TRBJ1-4; D not certain. The CDR3 extends over 14 amino acids. Trimming took 0 bases from V and 0 from J, leaving 3 bases between them. Germline V gives CDR1 SGHRS, CDR2 YFSETQ. CDR3 DNA: TGCGCCAGCAGCTTGGGGGCAACTAATGAAAAACTGTTTTTT. Amino acid sequence: CASSLGATNEKLFF.

This clonotype has a count of ten or more. V is TRBV18 and J is TRBJ2-1; 10 bases match TRBD2. Germline-derived CDR1 and CDR2 are KGHSH and LQKENI. CDR3 length equals 14 residues. The V and J ends lost 4 bases and 8 bases, in that order; junction bases with no gene match: 5. The CDR3 protein is CASSQIGLADEQFF. The CDR3 nucleotides are TGTGCCAGCTCACAAATCGGACTAGCGGATGAGCAGTTCTTC.

This clonotype was picked up many times. The chain carries TRBV6-2 or TRBV6-3 and TRBJ2-7, with D possibly matching TRBD2 (7 bases). This CDR3 has 16 residues. With 8 bases removed from V and 3 bases from J, the gap between germline ends came to 23 bases. Germline CDR1 MNHEY, CDR2 SVGEGT. The CDR3 is CASSSLGGHRLYEQYV. The CDR3 DNA reads as TGTGCCAGCTCCTCCCTGGGGGGGCACCGGCTCTACGAGCAGTACGTC.

Only a few counts were recorded for this clonotype. This chain links TRBV10-3 with TRBJ1-6, with unresolved D. V was shortened by 4 bases and J by 6 bases, with 7 bases between the two germline ends. CDR1 and CDR2 from the germline V gene are ENHRY and SYGVKD. The CDR3 has 13 residues. The CDR3 region has the DNA TGTGCCATCAGTGGCTCTATTAATTCACCCCTCCACTTT. Protein: CAISGSINSPLHF.

This clonotype was observed a handful of times. The chain couples TRBV4-1 to TRBJ2-2, with D possibly being TRBD1 or TRBD2 (5 bases each). V was trimmed by 0 bases and J by 3 bases, leaving 17 bases between them. This CDR3 is built from 18 residues. The germline gives CDR1 MGHRA, CDR2 YSYEKL. The CDR3 nucleotides read TGCGCCAGCAGCCAAGAACGGATCCGTGGGGACCACACCGGGGAGCTGTTTTTT. This encodes CASSQERIRGDHTGELFF.

This clonotype was counted at least ten times. The genes are TRBV4-3 and TRBJ1-1; no firm D call. This CDR3 contains 15 residues. The germline CDR1 and CDR2 sequences are LGHNA and YSLEER. Trimming took off 1 base at V and 2 bases at J, with 11 bases between the two ends. The CDR3 reads CASSQVRTRNTEAFF. DNA of the CDR3: TGCGCCAGCAGCCAAGTCCGAACGAGAAACACTGAAGCTTTCTTT.

The CDR3, as DNA: TGTGCCAGCAGCCCCTGGACTAGCGGGGGTAACGGGGAGCTGTTTTTT. It codes for CASSPWTSGGNGELFF. V gene TRBV7-2 combines with J gene TRBJ2-2; 13 bases align to TRBD2. Per germline, CDR1 SGHTA and CDR2 FQGNSA. The CDR3 spans 16 residues. With 5 bases clipped from V and 7 bases from J, the junction kept 7 bases outside the gene matches.

The rearrangement joins TRBV4-1 to TRBJ2-7; D not resolved. The germline V gene has CDR1 MGHRA and CDR2 YSYEKL. Between the trimmed V and J ends, which lost 0 bases and 0 bases, there was a span of 15 bases. The CDR3 has 17 amino acids. CDR3 in amino acids: CASSQERTDLSSYEQYF. Here the CDR3 DNA reads TGCGCCAGCAGCCAAGAGAGGACGGACCTAAGCTCCTACGAGCAGTACTTC.

V and J are TRBV11-2 and TRBJ2-2, with D hard to call. CDR1 SGHAT and CDR2 FQNNGV come from the germline V gene. V was pared by 5 bases and J by 6 bases, with 4 bases between. This CDR3 contains 11 residues. CDR3: CASSMAGELFF. CDR3 coding DNA: TGTGCCAGCAGCATGGCCGGGGAGCTGTTTTTT.

This chain links TRBV3-1 with TRBJ2-3, with 7 bases aligning to TRBD2. V was pared by 3 bases and J by 4 bases, with 4 bases of the junction left unmatched. CDR1 and CDR2 from the germline V gene are LGHDT and YNNKEL (reference sequence). CDR3 length equals 14 residues. The CDR3 here is CASSHSSGPDTQYF. DNA for the CDR3: TGTGCCAGCAGCCACTCTAGCGGCCCAGATACGCAGTATTTT.

This clonotype has just a few counts. This chain uses TRBV27 with TRBJ2-2, with 7 bases matching TRBD2. The CDR3 length is 14 residues. The V and J ends lost 4 bases and 5 bases, in that order; junction bases with no gene match: 4. CDR1 is MNHEY, CDR2 SMNVEV, per germline (reference sequence). This CDR3 reads CASSSAGRTGELFF. CDR3 sequence (DNA): TGTGCCAGCAGTTCAGCGGGACGTACCGGGGAGCTGTTTTTT.

The rearrangement links TRBV6-5 to TRBJ2-2; D gene unclear. Germline lookup yields CDR1 MNHEY and CDR2 SVGAGI. The CDR3 covers 13 residues. V was shortened by 1 base and J by 5 bases, with 5 bases between the two germline ends. CDR3 sequence: CASSYLLTGELFF. The CDR3 DNA reads as TGTGCCAGCAGTTACTTGCTGACCGGGGAGCTGTTTTTT.

This clonotype came up many times. This chain links TRBV5-1 with TRBJ2-7; D may be TRBD2 (5 bases). Per germline, CDR1 SGHRS and CDR2 YFSETQ. V lost 7 bases, J lost 3 bases, and 11 bases lay in between. This CDR3 is built from 12 residues. The CDR3 DNA is TGCGCCAGCGGCCCTGGGAGCTACGAGCAGTACTTC. Protein: CASGPGSYEQYF. Supplemented by reference TRBV5-1 and TRBJ2-7, the full variable domain reads KAGVTQTPRYLIKTRGQQVTLSCSPISGHRSVSWYQQTPGQGLQFLFEYFSETQRNKGNFPGRFSGRQFSNSRSEMNVSTLELGDSALYLCASGPGSYEQYFGPGTRLTVT.

There are a few counts of this clonotype. This chain uses TRBV12-3 or TRBV12-4 with TRBJ1-2; 7 bases map to TRBD1. CDR3 length: 12 amino acids. Trimming took 10 bases from V and 7 from J; bases not matched to a gene: 9. CDR3 loop: CAMQGTATGYTF. Here the CDR3 DNA reads TGTGCCATGCAAGGGACAGCGACTGGCTACACCTTC.

This clonotype was recorded at least ten times. The J gene is TRBJ1-2, the V gene TRBV6-2 or TRBV6-3, with D possibly matching TRBD1 (5 bases). The germline V and J ends were trimmed by 7 bases and 5 bases, with 11 bases remaining between them. Germline lookup yields CDR1 MNHEY and CDR2 SVGEGT. This CDR3 has 12 residues. CDR3 protein: CASTRDQYGYTF. The CDR3 DNA is TGTGCCAGCACCCGGGACCAATATGGCTACACCTTC.

This clonotype was seen only a few times. The V call is TRBV6-1, the J call TRBJ1-5; D remains ambiguous. The V gene's germline CDR1 is MNHNS and CDR2 SASEGT. The CDR3 loop spans 13 amino acids. V dropped 5 bases and J dropped 1 base, with 6 bases sitting between them. The CDR3 region is CASSSVSNQPQHF. DNA of the CDR3: TGTGCCAGCAGTTCGGTAAGCAATCAGCCCCAGCATTTT.

This chain uses TRBV4-1 with TRBJ1-5; the match to TRBD1 covers 9 bases. Trimming took 5 bases from V and 4 from J; bases not matched to a gene: 9. Germline V gene lookup returns CDR1 MGHRA and CDR2 YSYEKL. CDR3 length: 16 residues. CDR3 loop: CASSIPGQGLNQPQHF. The CDR3 DNA sequence: TGCGCCAGCAGCATACCGGGACAGGGCCTAAATCAGCCCCAGCATTTT.

This clonotype has just a few counts. This sequence joins TRBV4-3 and TRBJ2-4; D is possibly TRBD1 (6 bases). Trimming took off 3 bases at V and 0 bases at J, with 15 bases between the two ends. The CDR3 is 17 residues long. Germline CDR1 is LGHNA and CDR2 is YSLEER. The CDR3 region has the DNA TGCGCCAGCAGCCAGATACCAGGGGTCCTAGCCAAAAACATTCAGTACTTC. It specifies CASSQIPGVLAKNIQYF.

This clonotype was detected only a few times. The chain employs TRBV7-6 and TRBJ1-5; D is unresolved. Trimming shortened V by 5 bases and J by 5 bases, and 19 bases separated the two germline ends. CDR3 size: 16 residues. Germline CDR1 SGHVS, CDR2 FNYEAQ. The CDR3 loop reads CASSGYLGGRDQPQHF. The CDR3 DNA follows: TGTGCCAGCAGCGGTTATCTTGGTGGCAGAGATCAGCCCCAGCATTTT.

The chain couples TRBV27 to TRBJ2-1; a weak D match, TRBD1 (7 bases). This CDR3 contains 13 residues. V was pared by 6 bases and J by 7 bases, with 13 bases between. Germline V CDR1 and CDR2: MNHEY, SMNVEV (reference sequence). Written as DNA, the CDR3 is TGTGCCAGCAGCCCAGGGGGGAGGAATGAGCAGTTCTTC. Encoded protein: CASSPGGRNEQFF.

This clonotype turned up a few times. The V gene is TRBV12-3 or TRBV12-4, the J gene TRBJ2-1; perhaps TRBD1 as D (6 bases). The CDR3 runs 15 residues. The V end was cut by 1 base, the J end by 7 bases, with 14 bases between. The CDR3 reads CASSLGWTEGNEQFF. Here the CDR3 DNA reads TGTGCCAGCAGTTTAGGGTGGACAGAGGGGAATGAGCAGTTCTTC.